This T cell receptor beta chain stems from a study of cytomegalovirus exposure and HLA in healthy donors. CDR3 size: 15 residues. The germline V gene has CDR1 SGDLS and CDR2 YYNGEE. V was cut by 2 bases and J by 1 base, with 12 bases left in between. The PCR made use of 60 Vbeta and 13 Jbeta primers. Some clones are missing from TCRdb's copy, which holds only in-frame ones; the method was immunoSEQ multiplex PCR. The sample lists approximately 110,000 clones, less than 75% occurring once. This clonotype was obtained from a woman between 40 and 50 years old in good health and CMV-seronegative. Sequencing used PBMCs. The chain combines TRBV9 with TRBJ2-5; possibly TRBD1 for D (6 bases). The CDR3 sequence: CASSVLGTSQETQYF. The CDR3 region has the DNA TGTGCCAGCAGCGTCCTCGGGACAAGCCAAGAGACCCAGTACTTC.